This TCR beta chain was observed in a study of cytomegalovirus exposure and HLA in healthy donors. Regarding the study as a whole: The dataset shows that most TCR sequences were rare, while some public TCRs occurred in many donors.

In the PCR, 60 Vbeta and 13 Jbeta primers were used. Methods used by the authors: Later, an analysis found about 80 million unique TCR beta chains, and about 10 million of these were shared. Assay used: immunoSEQ multiplex PCR; TCRdb lists only in-frame clones, some missing. V and J calls and clone size are those listed in that table; D and trimming were worked out from the DNA. This sample has 160,000 or so clones, with approximately 80% found just once. V gave up 5 bases and J gave up 6 bases, with 11 bases separating them. Per the germline V gene, CDR1 is LNHDA and CDR2 is SQIVND (reference sequence). CDR3 length: 13 amino acids. Regarding this clone: What it binds is not known.

The chain links TRBV19 to TRBJ2-1; maybe TRBD2 (5 bases). The clonotype was recovered from a man aged 18 to 30 in good health and CMV-seropositive. Sequencing was performed on PBMCs. In nucleotides, the CDR3 is TGTGCCAGTAGTTTCTGGACTTCCAATGAGCAGTTCTTC. It encodes CASSFWTSNEQFF.